This T cell receptor (beta chain) was obtained from a study of blood T cell repertoires in COVID-19. Generated by immunoSEQ multiplex PCR, the TCRdb table keeps only in-frame clones and is missing some. The table includes roughly 180,000 clones, roughly nine tenths detected once. Deletions cut 1 base from V and 3 bases from J, with 11 bases between. Germline CDR1 KGHDR, CDR2 SFDVKD. The CDR3 has 15 amino acids. The sequencing sample was made of PBMCs or T cells enriched from blood (not recorded which). The chain carries TRBV24-1 and TRBJ1-2; D gene ambiguous. The sequence derives from a woman aged 25 to 39 who had recovered from COVID-19. The DNA of the CDR3 is TGTGCCACCAGTGATTTCGGAGGAGATGACTATGGCTACACCTTC. This translates into CATSDFGGDDYGYTF.